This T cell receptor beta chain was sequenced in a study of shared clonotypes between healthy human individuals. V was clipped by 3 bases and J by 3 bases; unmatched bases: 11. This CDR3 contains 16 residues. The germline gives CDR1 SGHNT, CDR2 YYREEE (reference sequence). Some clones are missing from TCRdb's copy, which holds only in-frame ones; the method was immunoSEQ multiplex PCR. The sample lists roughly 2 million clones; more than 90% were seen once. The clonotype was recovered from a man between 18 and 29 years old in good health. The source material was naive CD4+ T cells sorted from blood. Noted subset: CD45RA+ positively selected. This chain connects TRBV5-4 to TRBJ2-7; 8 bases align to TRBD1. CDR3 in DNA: TGTGCCAGCAGCTCGAATCAGGGGGCGCGTGGCTACGAGCAGTACTTC. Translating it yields CASSSNQGARGYEQYF.